A selection of T cell receptor beta chains follows, all from one sample in a study of blood T cell repertoires in COVID-19. Sequencing was performed with immunoSEQ multiplex PCR; in TCRdb, only in-frame clones are kept and a portion is missing. This table has approximately 30,000 clones, 93% appearing once. The sequenced sample consisted of peripheral blood. These receptors were collected from a human donor in a cohort sampled during active COVID-19. Each CDR3 is given with its conserved first and last residue. D genes are given only for firm matches. Not every row has a clone size; where given, it reads once, few, many or a size class.

CDR3aa,CDR3nt,d_gene,j_gene,abundance,v_gene
CASSRAQGEGYTF,TGTGCCAGCAGCCGAGCACAGGGAGAGGGCTACACCTTC,.,TRBJ1-2,few,TRBV14
CASSQGPEGEQYF,TGTGCCAGCAGCCAAGGTCCCGAGGGCGAGCAGTACTTC,.,TRBJ2-7,.,TRBV3-1/TRBV3-2
CASRRQVNSANTIYF,TGTGCCAGCAGACGACAAGTCAACTCGGCCAACACCATATATTTT,.,TRBJ1-3,once,TRBV28
CATSVAGGSSYNEQFF,TGTGCCACCAGTGTTGCTGGCGGGAGTTCCTACAATGAGCAGTTCTTC,TRBD2,TRBJ2-1,.,TRBV24-1
CASSPETDLNTEAFF,TGTGCCAGTAGTCCCGAGACAGATTTAAACACTGAAGCTTTCTTT,.,TRBJ1-1,.,TRBV19
CASSPTSGGAQETQYF,TGTGCCAGCAGCCCAACTAGCGGGGGGGCCCAAGAGACCCAGTACTTC,TRBD2,TRBJ2-5,.,TRBV28
CAWSGNGPWGLNTEAFF,TGTGCCTGGAGTGGCAACGGGCCCTGGGGGCTGAACACTGAAGCTTTCTTT,.,TRBJ1-1,.,TRBV30
CASSQRETGLTNEKLFF,TGCGCCAGCAGCCAAAGGGAAACAGGATTAACTAATGAAAAACTGTTTTTT,.,TRBJ1-4,.,TRBV4-1
CASSQVAPNGYTF,TGCGCCAGCAGCCAAGTAGCCCCTAATGGCTACACCTTC,.,TRBJ1-2,.,TRBV4-1
CASSLGTGGLGQPQHF,TGTGCCAGCAGCCTCGGGACAGGGGGCCTGGGTCAGCCCCAGCATTTT,TRBD1,TRBJ1-5,.,TRBV5-5
CASSQGPRLSAGLSYNEQFF,TGTGCCAGCAGCCAAGGACCCCGACTTAGCGCGGGTCTCTCCTACAATGAGCAGTTCTTC,.,TRBJ2-1,.,TRBV3-1/TRBV3-2
CASSVDGRSYNEQFF,TGTGCCAGCAGCGTAGACGGTCGTTCCTACAATGAGCAGTTCTTC,.,TRBJ2-1,.,TRBV9
CASSAQGSVSYEQYF,TGTGCCAGCAGCGCCCAGGGGAGCGTGAGCTACGAGCAGTACTTC,.,TRBJ2-7,.,TRBV9
CASRRGWGTGANVLTF,TGTGCCAGCAGGAGGGGGTGGGGGACTGGGGCCAACGTCCTGACTTTC,.,TRBJ2-6,.,TRBV27
CASSSSMSPYEQYF,TGTGCCAGCAGCTCCAGTATGTCACCCTACGAGCAGTACTTC,.,TRBJ2-7,few,TRBV7-9
CASSPGTSGWAHTGELFF,TGTGCCAGCAGCCCCGGGACTAGCGGGTGGGCGCACACCGGGGAGCTGTTTTTT,TRBD2,TRBJ2-2,.,TRBV2
CASSQGVSGAQHF,TGTGCCAGCAGCCAAGGGGTTAGCGGAGCCCAGCATTTT,.,TRBJ1-5,.,TRBV4-2
CAISEGVSYEQYF,TGTGCCATCAGTGAAGGGGTTTCCTACGAGCAGTACTTC,.,TRBJ2-7,.,TRBV10-3
CASSVSRDPTSSYEQYF,TGTGCCAGCAGTGTTTCGAGGGATCCGACCTCATCCTACGAGCAGTACTTC,.,TRBJ2-7,.,TRBV2
CASSIGTGNQPQHF,TGTGCCAGTAGTATAGGGACAGGGAATCAGCCCCAGCATTTT,TRBD1,TRBJ1-5,.,TRBV19
CASMDRGRNYGYTF,TGTGCCAGCATGGACAGGGGGCGTAACTATGGCTACACCTTC,TRBD1,TRBJ1-2,.,TRBV6-5
CASSQGESSGNTIYF,TGTGCCAGCTCACAGGGGGAAAGCTCTGGAAACACCATATATTTT,.,TRBJ1-3,once,TRBV18
CASSLGTGHPSGANVLTF,TGCGCCAGCAGCTTGGGGACAGGGCACCCCTCTGGGGCCAACGTCCTGACTTTC,TRBD1,TRBJ2-6,.,TRBV5-1
CASVFHRATEAFF,TGTGCCAGCGTATTCCACAGGGCCACTGAAGCTTTCTTT,.,TRBJ1-1,.,TRBV6-5
CASSKGPPSGRAHSYNEQFF,TGTGCCAGCAGCAAAGGCCCCCCTAGCGGGAGGGCCCACTCCTACAATGAGCAGTTCTTC,.,TRBJ2-1,.,TRBV21-1
CSVDELGRGPMNTEAFF,TGCAGCGTTGATGAGTTGGGCAGGGGACCCATGAACACTGAAGCTTTCTTT,.,TRBJ1-1,.,TRBV29-1
CASSLSFQGGKAKNIQYF,TGTGCCAGCAGTTTATCCTTCCAGGGGGGCAAAGCCAAAAACATTCAGTACTTC,.,TRBJ2-4,.,TRBV28
CSARSSGEQFF,TGCAGTGCTAGAAGTAGCGGGGAGCAGTTCTTC,TRBD2,TRBJ2-1,.,TRBV20-1
CASSTGGGSPLHF,TGTGCCAGCAGCACAGGGGGCGGTTCACCCCTCCACTTT,.,TRBJ1-6,.,TRBV21-1
CASSLGHIWTSGHYEQYF,TGTGCCAGCAGCTTAGGCCACATATGGACTAGCGGGCACTACGAGCAGTACTTC,TRBD2,TRBJ2-7,.,TRBV11-2
CASSSAGARIGYTF,TGTGCCAGCAGTTCGGCGGGGGCCCGTATCGGCTACACCTTC,.,TRBJ1-2,.,TRBV6-5
CARGTETLYGYTF,TGTGCCCGAGGGACAGAGACCCTTTATGGCTACACCTTC,TRBD1,TRBJ1-2,.,TRBV30
CASSGQGDRVGNTEAFF,TGTGCCAGCAGCGGACAAGGGGACAGGGTAGGGAACACTGAAGCTTTCTTT,TRBD1,TRBJ1-1,.,TRBV7-9
CASSFGLGTDTQYF,TGTGCCAGCAGCTTCGGACTAGGTACAGATACGCAGTATTTT,TRBD2,TRBJ2-3,.,TRBV7-9
CATNPQGVNTEAFF,TGTGCCACCAACCCCCAGGGGGTGAACACTGAAGCTTTCTTT,TRBD1,TRBJ1-1,once,TRBV19
CAISDAENYGYTF,TGTGCCATCAGTGATGCCGAGAACTATGGCTACACCTTC,.,TRBJ1-2,.,TRBV10-3
CASSSGTAKDEQYF,TGTGCCAGCAGCTCTGGGACAGCTAAAGACGAGCAGTACTTC,TRBD1,TRBJ2-7,.,TRBV7-9
CASSLGWGQAKTYYGYTF,TGTGCCAGCAGCTTAGGATGGGGACAGGCGAAAACCTACTATGGCTACACCTTC,TRBD1,TRBJ1-2,.,TRBV11-2
CASHTSGAINEQFF,TGTGCCAGTCATACGAGCGGGGCAATCAATGAGCAGTTCTTC,TRBD2,TRBJ2-1,.,TRBV19
CASSPGQTHLDTDTQYF,TGCGCCAGCAGCCCGGGACAGACCCATCTCGACACAGATACGCAGTATTTT,TRBD1,TRBJ2-3,.,TRBV5-1
CASSLGVGGRETQYF,TGTGCCAGCAGCTTAGGTGTCGGGGGGCGTGAGACCCAGTACTTC,.,TRBJ2-5,.,TRBV7-9
CASSKTSGGTYEQYF,TGTGCCAGCAGCAAGACTAGCGGGGGAACCTACGAGCAGTACTTC,TRBD2,TRBJ2-7,.,TRBV2
CATSPGGTSNEKLFF,TGTGCCACCAGCCCGGGGGGAACGTCTAATGAAAAACTGTTTTTT,.,TRBJ1-4,once,TRBV19
CAWSVPRTGVNTEAFF,TGTGCCTGGAGTGTACCTAGGACAGGGGTGAACACTGAAGCTTTCTTT,TRBD1,TRBJ1-1,.,TRBV30
CASSLAGDFYEQYF,TGTGCCAGCAGCTTAGCGGGGGACTTCTACGAGCAGTACTTC,TRBD2,TRBJ2-7,.,TRBV5-4
CSVDREGGGYTF,TGCAGCGTGGACAGGGAAGGAGGAGGCTACACCTTC,TRBD1,TRBJ1-2,.,TRBV29-1
CASMTVAGELFF,TGTGCCAGCATGACAGTGGCCGGGGAGCTGTTTTTT,.,TRBJ2-2,.,TRBV19
CASSHTGGLAGVGSDEQYF,TGTGCCAGCAGCCATACGGGGGGACTAGCGGGAGTAGGTTCAGACGAGCAGTACTTC,TRBD2,TRBJ2-7,.,TRBV3-1/TRBV3-2
CATSDPTGESEAFF,TGTGCCACCAGTGACCCGACAGGGGAGAGTGAAGCTTTCTTT,TRBD1,TRBJ1-1,.,TRBV24-1
CASSKITAGLYGYTF,TGTGCCAGTAGCAAAATAACCGCGGGACTCTATGGCTACACCTTC,.,TRBJ1-2,.,TRBV19
CASRRDRATDTQYF,TGTGCCAGCAGGCGGGACAGGGCGACAGATACGCAGTATTTT,TRBD1,TRBJ2-3,.,TRBV27
CATSRAKTASGNTIYF,TGTGCCACCAGCAGAGCTAAGACAGCCTCTGGAAACACCATATATTTT,.,TRBJ1-3,.,TRBV15
CASSLGLGGNTIYF,TGTGCCAGCAGCTTGGGGCTAGGTGGAAACACCATATATTTT,.,TRBJ1-3,.,TRBV5-4
CASSPRWSANTGELFF,TGTGCCAGCAGCCCCCGGTGGTCGGCGAACACCGGGGAGCTGTTTTTT,.,TRBJ2-2,.,TRBV9
CASSLGRPGAYEQYF,TGTGCCAGCAGCTTAGGCCGTCCAGGCGCCTACGAGCAGTACTTC,.,TRBJ2-7,.,TRBV7-6
CASKDTYNEQFF,TGTGCCAGCAAAGACACCTACAATGAGCAGTTCTTC,.,TRBJ2-1,.,TRBV19
CASSQGIGGSGNTIYF,TGTGCCAGCAGCCAAGGGATCGGGGGCTCTGGAAACACCATATATTTT,.,TRBJ1-3,.,TRBV3-1/TRBV3-2
CASSYSGQALDTEAFF,TGTGCCAGCAGTTACTCCGGACAGGCCCTGGACACTGAAGCTTTCTTT,TRBD1,TRBJ1-1,.,TRBV6-5
CSGGQTLYNEQFF,TGCAGCGGGGGACAGACCCTATACAATGAGCAGTTCTTC,TRBD1,TRBJ2-1,.,TRBV29-1
CASSHTDRGGGELFF,TGCGCCAGCAGCCACACCGACAGGGGCGGGGGGGAACTGTTTTTT,TRBD1,TRBJ1-4,.,TRBV4-1